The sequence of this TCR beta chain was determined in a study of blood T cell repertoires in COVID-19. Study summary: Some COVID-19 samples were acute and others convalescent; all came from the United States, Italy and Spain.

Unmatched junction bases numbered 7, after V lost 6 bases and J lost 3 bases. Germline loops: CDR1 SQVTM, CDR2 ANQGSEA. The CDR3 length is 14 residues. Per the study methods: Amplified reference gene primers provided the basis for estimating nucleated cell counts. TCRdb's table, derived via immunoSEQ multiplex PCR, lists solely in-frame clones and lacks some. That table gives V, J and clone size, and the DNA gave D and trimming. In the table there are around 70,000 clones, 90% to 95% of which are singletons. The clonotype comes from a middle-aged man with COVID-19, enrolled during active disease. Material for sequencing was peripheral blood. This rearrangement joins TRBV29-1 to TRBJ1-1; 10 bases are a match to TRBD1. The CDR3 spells CSVRQGAPDTEAFF. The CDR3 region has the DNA TGCAGCGTGAGACAGGGGGCGCCGGACACTGAAGCTTTCTTT.